This is a list of T cell receptor beta chains from one sample in a study of cytomegalovirus exposure and HLA in healthy donors. Sequencing was performed with immunoSEQ multiplex PCR; in TCRdb, only in-frame clones are kept and a portion is missing. The sample holds 200,000 to 250,000 clones. The material sequenced was PBMCs. These receptors were obtained from a girl aged 2 to 10 in good health and CMV-seropositive. The CDR3 runs from the conserved cysteine through the conserved F or W. D genes are given only for firm matches.

d_call: .; j_call: TRBJ2-7; v_call: TRBV19; cdr3_length: 11; cdr3_aa: CASSTRGEQYF; cdr3_nt: TGTGCCAGTAGTACCAGGGGCGAGCAGTACTTC
d_call: .; j_call: TRBJ2-7; v_call: TRBV7-9; cdr3_length: 12; cdr3_aa: CASSLTSYEQYF; cdr3_nt: TGTGCCAGCAGCTTAACCTCCTACGAGCAGTACTTC
d_call: TRBD1; j_call: TRBJ2-7; v_call: TRBV5-6; cdr3_length: 17; cdr3_aa: CASSSPDRGSPSNEQYF; cdr3_nt: TGTGCCAGCAGCTCCCCCGACAGGGGAAGTCCCTCCAACGAGCAGTACTTC
d_call: TRBD2; j_call: TRBJ2-3; v_call: TRBV7-2; cdr3_length: 16; cdr3_aa: CASSLPGTSDTDTQYF; cdr3_nt: TGTGCCAGCAGCTTACCCGGGACTAGCGACACAGATACGCAGTATTTT
d_call: .; j_call: TRBJ1-1; v_call: TRBV13; cdr3_length: 15; cdr3_aa: CASSLEGTPDTEAFF; cdr3_nt: TGTGCCAGCAGCTTAGAGGGGACACCAGACACTGAAGCTTTCTTT
d_call: TRBD1; j_call: TRBJ1-1; v_call: TRBV27; cdr3_length: 14; cdr3_aa: CASRLSTGGTEAFF; cdr3_nt: TGTGCCAGCAGATTATCGACAGGGGGCACTGAAGCTTTCTTT
d_call: .; j_call: TRBJ1-6; v_call: TRBV28; cdr3_length: 14; cdr3_aa: CASTTPTDNSPLHF; cdr3_nt: TGTGCCAGCACCACACCCACCGATAATTCACCCCTCCACTTT
d_call: TRBD1; j_call: TRBJ2-7; v_call: TRBV5-4; cdr3_length: 14; cdr3_aa: CASSLQGTDSEQYF; cdr3_nt: TGTGCCAGCAGCTTGCAAGGGACAGACAGCGAGCAGTACTTC
d_call: .; j_call: TRBJ1-1; v_call: TRBV28; cdr3_length: 12; cdr3_aa: CASSRTVNEAFF; cdr3_nt: TGTGCCAGCAGTCGAACAGTTAATGAAGCTTTCTTT
d_call: .; j_call: TRBJ2-6; v_call: TRBV7-2; cdr3_length: 17; cdr3_aa: CASSLVGPSAGANVLTF; cdr3_nt: TGTGCCAGCAGCTTAGTAGGGCCTAGCGCTGGGGCCAACGTCCTGACTTTC
d_call: .; j_call: TRBJ1-2; v_call: TRBV27; cdr3_length: 13; cdr3_aa: CASSFGNGYGYTF; cdr3_nt: TGTGCCAGCAGTTTCGGGAACGGCTATGGCTACACCTTC
d_call: .; j_call: TRBJ2-3; v_call: TRBV9; cdr3_length: 13; cdr3_aa: CASREGLTDTQYF; cdr3_nt: TGTGCCAGCAGAGAGGGACTCACAGATACGCAGTATTTT
d_call: .; j_call: TRBJ2-7; v_call: TRBV19; cdr3_length: 14; cdr3_aa: CASSPQTGRNEQYF; cdr3_nt: TGTGCCAGTAGTCCGCAGACAGGGAGGAACGAGCAGTACTTC
d_call: TRBD1; j_call: TRBJ1-1; v_call: TRBV7-3; cdr3_length: 14; cdr3_aa: CASSLKGGQSEAFF; cdr3_nt: TGTGCCAGCAGCTTAAAAGGGGGACAGTCTGAAGCTTTCTTT
d_call: TRBD1; j_call: TRBJ1-4; v_call: TRBV15; cdr3_length: 14; cdr3_aa: CATARDRGGKKLFF; cdr3_nt: TGTGCCACAGCCCGTGACAGGGGTGGGAAAAAACTGTTTTTT
d_call: TRBD2; j_call: TRBJ2-3; v_call: TRBV5-1; cdr3_length: 16; cdr3_aa: CASSLGRTSGTDTQYF; cdr3_nt: TGCGCCAGCAGCTTGGGTCGTACTAGCGGCACAGATACGCAGTATTTT
d_call: .; j_call: TRBJ2-1; v_call: TRBV18; cdr3_length: 15; cdr3_aa: CASSPSRELLNEQFF; cdr3_nt: TGTGCCAGCTCTCCCTCTAGGGAGCTACTCAATGAGCAGTTCTTC
d_call: TRBD1; j_call: TRBJ2-2; v_call: TRBV6-1; cdr3_length: 13; cdr3_aa: CADRQGSAGELFF; cdr3_nt: TGTGCCGATAGACAGGGGTCGGCCGGGGAGCTGTTTTTT
d_call: TRBD1; j_call: TRBJ2-2; v_call: TRBV6-1; cdr3_length: 15; cdr3_aa: CASSGTGEYTGELFF; cdr3_nt: TGTGCCAGCAGCGGGACAGGGGAGTACACCGGGGAGCTGTTTTTT
d_call: TRBD1; j_call: TRBJ1-3; v_call: TRBV5-1; cdr3_length: 16; cdr3_aa: CASREGGPPEGNTIYF; cdr3_nt: TGCGCCAGCAGGGAAGGGGGCCCCCCTGAGGGAAACACCATATATTTT
d_call: .; j_call: TRBJ1-1; v_call: TRBV5-1; cdr3_length: 14; cdr3_aa: CASSLTTGNTEAFF; cdr3_nt: TGCGCCAGCAGCTTGACTACAGGTAACACTGAAGCTTTCTTT
d_call: .; j_call: TRBJ1-2; v_call: TRBV28; cdr3_length: 15; cdr3_aa: CASSFRTYVPYGYTF; cdr3_nt: TGTGCCAGCAGCTTTAGGACATATGTACCCTATGGCTACACCTTC
d_call: TRBD1; j_call: TRBJ2-1; v_call: TRBV27; cdr3_length: 16; cdr3_aa: CASSSAGTGYGNEQFF; cdr3_nt: TGTGCCAGCAGTTCGGCCGGGACAGGGTATGGCAATGAGCAGTTCTTC
d_call: .; j_call: TRBJ1-2; v_call: TRBV7-9; cdr3_length: 16; cdr3_aa: CASSFRAGNLNYGYTF; cdr3_nt: TGTGCCAGCAGCTTTCGGGCAGGGAACCTTAACTATGGCTACACCTTC
d_call: .; j_call: TRBJ2-1; v_call: TRBV9; cdr3_length: 16; cdr3_aa: CASSPSFAGIYNEQFF; cdr3_nt: TGTGCCAGCAGCCCATCCTTCGCCGGTATATACAATGAGCAGTTCTTC
d_call: TRBD1; j_call: TRBJ2-3; v_call: TRBV5-4; cdr3_length: 16; cdr3_aa: CASSPRQGMRGDTQYF; cdr3_nt: TGTGCCAGCAGCCCTAGACAGGGGATGCGGGGAGATACGCAGTATTTT
d_call: TRBD2; j_call: TRBJ2-7; v_call: TRBV5-1; cdr3_length: 15; cdr3_aa: CASTVNPSGPHEQYF; cdr3_nt: TGCGCCAGCACCGTCAACCCTAGCGGGCCCCACGAGCAGTACTTC
d_call: .; j_call: TRBJ1-1; v_call: TRBV9; cdr3_length: 13; cdr3_aa: CASSADSFGEAFF; cdr3_nt: TGTGCCAGCAGCGCGGACAGCTTTGGGGAAGCTTTCTTT
d_call: TRBD1; j_call: TRBJ1-2; v_call: TRBV7-2; cdr3_length: 16; cdr3_aa: CASSPRMGQDFYGYTF; cdr3_nt: TGTGCCAGCAGCCCGCGCATGGGACAGGACTTCTATGGCTACACCTTC
d_call: TRBD2; j_call: TRBJ2-3; v_call: TRBV11-2; cdr3_length: 16; cdr3_aa: CASSRGLAGGTDTQYF; cdr3_nt: TGTGCCAGCAGCCGGGGACTAGCGGGAGGCACAGATACGCAGTATTTT
d_call: .; j_call: TRBJ2-7; v_call: TRBV11-2; cdr3_length: 15; cdr3_aa: CASTLEGGTSYEQYF; cdr3_nt: TGTGCCAGCACCCTAGAGGGGGGGACGTCCTACGAGCAGTACTTC
d_call: .; j_call: TRBJ2-3; v_call: TRBV5-6; cdr3_length: 15; cdr3_aa: CASSRGGVYTDTQYF; cdr3_nt: TGTGCCAGCAGCAGGGGCGGAGTCTACACAGATACGCAGTATTTT
d_call: .; j_call: TRBJ1-4; v_call: TRBV4-1; cdr3_length: 14; cdr3_aa: CASSHPREFSKLFF; cdr3_nt: TGCGCCAGCAGCCACCCCAGGGAATTTTCAAAACTGTTTTTT
d_call: TRBD2; j_call: TRBJ2-3; v_call: TRBV10-3; cdr3_length: 14; cdr3_aa: CAISGSGNTDTQYF; cdr3_nt: TGTGCCATCAGTGGAAGCGGGAACACAGATACGCAGTATTTT
d_call: TRBD1; j_call: TRBJ2-7; v_call: TRBV6-5; cdr3_length: 15; cdr3_aa: CASSRLQGTLYEQYF; cdr3_nt: TGTGCCAGCAGTCGATTACAGGGGACACTCTACGAGCAGTACTTC
d_call: TRBD2; j_call: TRBJ2-1; v_call: TRBV7-2; cdr3_length: 15; cdr3_aa: CASSFRSGSINEQFF; cdr3_nt: TGTGCCAGCAGCTTCAGGAGCGGGAGTATCAATGAGCAGTTCTTC
d_call: .; j_call: TRBJ2-1; v_call: TRBV15; cdr3_length: 16; cdr3_aa: CATSREVGLLYNEQFF; cdr3_nt: TGTGCCACCAGCAGAGAAGTGGGACTCCTATACAATGAGCAGTTCTTC
d_call: TRBD1; j_call: TRBJ2-3; v_call: TRBV13; cdr3_length: 16; cdr3_aa: CASGGVGTGRTDTQYF; cdr3_nt: TGTGCCAGCGGCGGCGTAGGGACAGGGCGGACAGATACGCAGTATTTT
d_call: .; j_call: TRBJ1-1; v_call: TRBV19; cdr3_length: 15; cdr3_aa: CASTSRSGGGTEAFF; cdr3_nt: TGTGCCAGTACCTCCCGATCCGGGGGGGGCACTGAAGCTTTCTTT
d_call: .; j_call: TRBJ1-5; v_call: TRBV19; cdr3_length: 13; cdr3_aa: CASSVPRDQPQHF; cdr3_nt: TGTGCCAGTAGTGTACCGCGCGATCAGCCCCAGCATTTT
d_call: .; j_call: TRBJ1-5; v_call: TRBV18; cdr3_length: 16; cdr3_aa: CASSPPSRVGNQPQHF; cdr3_nt: TGTGCCAGCTCACCACCTAGCCGGGTAGGCAATCAGCCCCAGCATTTT
d_call: .; j_call: TRBJ2-7; v_call: TRBV5-6; cdr3_length: 14; cdr3_aa: CASSPLTKTYEQYF; cdr3_nt: TGTGCCAGCAGCCCACTGACAAAAACCTACGAGCAGTACTTC
d_call: TRBD1; j_call: TRBJ1-1; v_call: TRBV28; cdr3_length: 16; cdr3_aa: CASSSTGLGGNTEAFF; cdr3_nt: TGTGCCAGCAGTTCGACAGGGTTGGGGGGGAACACTGAAGCTTTCTTT
d_call: .; j_call: TRBJ1-2; v_call: TRBV6-4; cdr3_length: 14; cdr3_aa: CASSDSWGEGGYTF; cdr3_nt: TGTGCCAGCAGTGACTCTTGGGGGGAAGGTGGCTACACCTTC
d_call: .; j_call: TRBJ2-1; v_call: TRBV5-1; cdr3_length: 15; cdr3_aa: CASSSDRSSYNEQFF; cdr3_nt: TGCGCCAGCAGCTCCGACAGGAGCTCCTACAATGAGCAGTTCTTC
d_call: TRBD2; j_call: TRBJ2-1; v_call: TRBV7-3; cdr3_length: 16; cdr3_aa: CASSLIGGSSYNEQFF; cdr3_nt: TGTGCCAGCAGCTTAATCGGCGGGAGCTCCTACAATGAGCAGTTCTTC
d_call: TRBD1; j_call: TRBJ2-7; v_call: TRBV6-5; cdr3_length: 15; cdr3_aa: CASRAPGQGSYEQYF; cdr3_nt: TGTGCCAGCAGAGCACCGGGACAGGGTTCCTACGAGCAGTACTTC
d_call: TRBD2; j_call: TRBJ2-3; v_call: TRBV7-8; cdr3_length: 17; cdr3_aa: CASSPSGGLAGGYTQYF; cdr3_nt: TGTGCCAGCAGCCCTTCTGGTGGATTAGCGGGTGGTTATACGCAGTATTTT
d_call: .; j_call: TRBJ1-1; v_call: TRBV7-9; cdr3_length: 16; cdr3_aa: CASSLEEGTSLGQAFF; cdr3_nt: TGTGCCAGCAGCTTAGAGGAGGGAACCTCGCTTGGTCAAGCTTTCTTT